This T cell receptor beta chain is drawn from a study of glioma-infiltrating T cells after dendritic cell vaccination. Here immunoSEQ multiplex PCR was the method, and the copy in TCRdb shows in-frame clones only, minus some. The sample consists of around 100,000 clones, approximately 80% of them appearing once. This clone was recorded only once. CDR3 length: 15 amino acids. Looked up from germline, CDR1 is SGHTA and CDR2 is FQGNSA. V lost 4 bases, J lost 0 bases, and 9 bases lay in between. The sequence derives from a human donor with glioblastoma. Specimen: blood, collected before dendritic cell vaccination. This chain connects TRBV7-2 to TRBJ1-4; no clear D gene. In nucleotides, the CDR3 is TGTGCCAGCAGCTCCCCGGTCGCAACTAATGAAAAACTGTTTTTT. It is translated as CASSSPVATNEKLFF.